A selection of T cell receptor beta chains follows, all from one sample in a study of cytomegalovirus exposure and HLA in healthy donors. The method was immunoSEQ multiplex PCR; TCRdb's version includes in-frame clones alone and lacks a portion of them. The sample includes more than 75,000 clones. The sequenced material came from PBMCs. These receptors were taken from a man between 45 and 60 years old in good health and CMV-seropositive. Both conserved end residues are part of each CDR3. A D gene is named only where the DNA matches it firmly.

D gene	V gene	J gene	CDR3 DNA	CDR3 protein
TRBD1	TRBV29-1	TRBJ1-3	TGCAGCGTGGGGACAGCTGGAAACACCATATATTTT	CSVGTAGNTIYF
-	TRBV4-3	TRBJ2-1	TGCGCCAGCAGCCAAATGGGGGCGAGTGAGCAGTTCTTC	CASSQMGASEQFF
-	TRBV30	TRBJ1-1	TGTGCCTGGACTTCGGGGGGGGGTGAAGCTTTCTTT	CAWTSGGGEAFF
TRBD1	TRBV6-6	TRBJ1-2	TGTGCCAGCAGCCCCGGACAGGATGGCTACACCTTC	CASSPGQDGYTF
-	TRBV2	TRBJ1-2	TGTGCCCTCCCGGGGGGAGAGAACTATGGCTACACCTTC	CALPGGENYGYTF
-	TRBV4-2	TRBJ1-5	TGTGCCAGCAGCCAAGGGACAGATAATCAGCCCCAGCATTTT	CASSQGTDNQPQHF
TRBD1	TRBV30	TRBJ1-5	TGTGCCTGGAGTTTAACAGGGGGGCAGCCCCAGCATTTT	CAWSLTGGQPQHF
-	TRBV18	TRBJ2-5	TGTGCCAGCTCACCCCCCGGGAGAGAACAAGAGACCCAGTACTTC	CASSPPGREQETQYF
TRBD2	TRBV13	TRBJ2-7	TGTGCCAGCAGCGTCAGGGAAACCGGGACTATAGCCTACGAGCAGTACTTC	CASSVRETGTIAYEQYF
-	TRBV13	TRBJ1-2	TGTGCCAGCAGCTTAGGACGGGAACGTGGCTACACCTTC	CASSLGRERGYTF
TRBD2	TRBV7-2	TRBJ2-1	TGTGCCAGCAGCTTAATGGCTAGCGGTCTCAATGAGCAGTTCTTC	CASSLMASGLNEQFF
TRBD1	TRBV5-5	TRBJ1-2	TGTGCCAGCAGCGGATGGGACAGAGAACATGGCTACACCTTC	CASSGWDREHGYTF
TRBD1	TRBV7-9	TRBJ1-2	TGTGCCAGCAGCTTCGGACAGGGCGATGGCTACACCTTC	CASSFGQGDGYTF
-	TRBV18	TRBJ1-5	TGTGCCAGCTCAACGGGAGGAACAGGTCAGCCCCAGCATTTT	CASSTGGTGQPQHF
-	TRBV30	TRBJ1-2	TGTGCCTGGAGTGTGGACAGTAGCTATGGCTACACCTTC	CAWSVDSSYGYTF
-	TRBV25-1	TRBJ2-5	TGTGCCAGCAGTGCTACCGGACAGGGACTATTTCAAGAGACCCAGTACTTC	CASSATGQGLFQETQYF
-	TRBV28	TRBJ1-1	TGTGCCAGCAGTTTAAGGCGGAGCACTGAAGCTTTCTTT	CASSLRRSTEAFF
TRBD2	TRBV6-1	TRBJ2-3	TGTGCCAGCTTGAAGGGGGCGGGAGGGGCAGATACGCAGTATTTT	CASLKGAGGADTQYF
-	TRBV19	TRBJ2-2	TGTGCCAGCTGTTGGACAACGGACACCGGGGAGCTGTTTTTT	CASCWTTDTGELFF
-	TRBV19	TRBJ2-7	TGTGCCAGTAGTACGTCTCGGTCCTACGAGCAGTACTTC	CASSTSRSYEQYF
-	TRBV19	TRBJ1-2	TGTGCCAGTAGTCCAGCAGTACAGGGTTTCGGCTATGGCTACACCTTC	CASSPAVQGFGYGYTF
TRBD2	TRBV4-3	TRBJ2-7	TGCGCCAGCAGCGCGGGGCTAGCGGAATACGAGCAGTACTTC	CASSAGLAEYEQYF
-	TRBV29-1	TRBJ2-4	TGCAGCGTTTCTAAGGTGGGCCAAAACATTCAGTACTTC	CSVSKVGQNIQYF
TRBD1	TRBV9	TRBJ1-1	TGTGCCAGCAGCGGCTCCACAGGGGGGAACACTGAAGCTTTCTTT	CASSGSTGGNTEAFF
-	TRBV25-1	TRBJ2-5	TGTGCCAGCAGTGAATGGGTGGGAGGAGGGGACCAAGAGACCCAGTACTTC	CASSEWVGGGDQETQYF
-	TRBV10-3	TRBJ1-2	TGTGCCATCAGTGAGTCGAGCGGGCAGACCTCCGGTGGCTACACCTTC	CAISESSGQTSGGYTF
TRBD2	TRBV27	TRBJ2-7	TGTGCCAGCAGTATGTCTAGCGGTCACTCCTACGAGCAGTACTTC	CASSMSSGHSYEQYF
TRBD2	TRBV4-2	TRBJ2-3	TGTGCCAGCAGCCCCGGGACTAGTCACACAGATACGCAGTATTTT	CASSPGTSHTDTQYF
TRBD1	TRBV9	TRBJ1-1	TGTGCCAGCAGTGACGGACAGGGACGTGGCACTGAAGCTTTCTTT	CASSDGQGRGTEAFF
TRBD1	TRBV14	TRBJ2-7	TGTGCCAGCAGCCAAAGACAGGGGGCGAGGCGCGAGCAGTACTTC	CASSQRQGARREQYF
TRBD2	TRBV9	TRBJ2-1	TGTGCCAGCAGCGTAGTTAGCGGGAGCGACAATGAGCAGTTCTTC	CASSVVSGSDNEQFF
-	TRBV9	TRBJ2-1	-	CASSVAGGSSVF
-	TRBV27	TRBJ2-2	TGTGCCAGCAGCGAACAGGGTCCCGGGGAGCTGTTTTTT	CASSEQGPGELFF
TRBD1	TRBV6-6	TRBJ2-7	TGTGCCAGCAGTCCCCAGGACAGGGGGATTTACGAGCAGTACTTC	CASSPQDRGIYEQYF
-	TRBV7-2	TRBJ2-3	TGTGCCAGCAGCCCTCGGAGATTCACAGATACGCAGTATTTT	CASSPRRFTDTQYF
TRBD1	TRBV18	TRBJ1-4	TGTGCCAGCTCACCTTATCCGGGACAGATGAATGAAAAACTGTTTTTT	CASSPYPGQMNEKLFF
TRBD2	TRBV18	TRBJ2-7	TGTGCCAGCTCACCACCGGCTAGCGGGAACGAGCAGTACTTC	CASSPPASGNEQYF
-	TRBV5-1	TRBJ1-2	TGCGCCAGCAGCTTGGCCTCGGCCAGGGGTGACTATGGCTACACCTTC	CASSLASARGDYGYTF
TRBD2	TRBV19	TRBJ2-1	TGTGCCAGTAGTCGCCTTAGCGGGAGGACCTCCAATGAGCAGTTCTTC	CASSRLSGRTSNEQFF
-	TRBV29-1	TRBJ1-3	TGCAGCGTTGTCCGCCAGGGGTTGGGCTCTGGAAACACCATATATTTT	CSVVRQGLGSGNTIYF